These T cell receptor beta chains were read from a single sample in a study of T cell repertoires in cytomegalovirus infection. TCRdb called the reads again in MiXCR, with one record for every CDR3 protein. The repertoire consists of around 78,000 distinct CDR3 sequences, with about 37% occurring once and the leading ten covering approximately 95%. Their recognized antigens are unknown. This sample comprised CD8+ T cells from cultured PBMCs, obtained from culture after CMV antigen stimulation. The origin of the receptors is a human donor in good health (CMV status not recorded). Some clones in this sample may be carry-over from other donors' samples. The CDR3 runs from the conserved cysteine through the conserved F or W. A D gene is named only where the DNA matches it firmly. Rows may omit the clone size; those that give it use once, few, many or a size class.

j_gene	len	d_gene	v_gene	abundance	CDR3nt	CDR3aa
TRBJ2-7	15	TRBD1	TRBV20-1	-	TGCAGTGCTAGAGAGAGGGACAGTACTAGTTACGAGCAGTACTTC	CSARERDSTSYEQYF
TRBJ1-6	14	-	TRBV12-3/TRBV12-4	-	TGTGCCAGCAGTTTGAGGAGGGGTAATTCACCCCTCCACTTT	CASSLRRGNSPLHF
TRBJ2-7	13	TRBD1	TRBV27	-	TGTGCCAGCGGGACAGGGCAGACCTACGAGCAGTACTTC	CASGTGQTYEQYF
TRBJ2-3	16	TRBD2	TRBV28	-	TGTGCCAGCACCCCGAAGCCGGTGGCGGGGGAGGGGACGCAGTATTTT	CASTPKPVAGEGTQYF
TRBJ2-1	15	-	TRBV6-6	-	TGTGCCAGCAGTGACGGGCTAGCGAGGAACAATGAGCAGTTCTTC	CASSDGLARNNEQFF
TRBJ1-1	15	TRBD1	TRBV4-3	-	TGCGCCAGCAGCCAGGACAGGGAAGTCAACACTGAAGCTTTCTTT	CASSQDREVNTEAFF
TRBJ1-2	14	-	TRBV7-9	-	TGTGCCGACCTGGACACCGGAATTAATGGTGGCTACACCTTC	CADLDTGINGGYTF
TRBJ2-7	15	TRBD1	TRBV7-2	once	TGTGCCAGCAGCTACCGGGACAGGGAGGTCCACGAGCAGTACTTC	CASSYRDREVHEQYF
TRBJ2-3	16	TRBD2	TRBV20-1	-	TGCAGTGCTAGACGGGGGGGGGAATCAATCACAGATACGCAGTATTTT	CSARRGGESITDTQYF
TRBJ2-1	18	TRBD1	TRBV6-2/TRBV6-3	-	TGTGCCAGCAGTTTTTTCCCCAGGGGGCAGGGAAAGGAGAATGAGCAGTTCTTC	CASSFFPRGQGKENEQFF
TRBJ2-2	15	-	TRBV11-2	-	TGTGCCAGCAGCCCTGAATCCCCAGGGCCCGGGGAGCTGTTTTTT	CASSPESPGPGELFF
TRBJ2-5	12	-	TRBV7-9	few	TGTGCCAGCGACGTGGGGATCGAGACCCAGTACTTC	CASDVGIETQYF
TRBJ1-1	15	-	TRBV11-1	many	TGTGCCAGCAGCTTTCAGAGGGGATCGAACACTGAAGCTTTCTTT	CASSFQRGSNTEAFF
TRBJ2-2	15	-	TRBV5-5	few	TGTGCCAGCAGCCCCCTCCGAATGGGCACCGGGGAGCTGTTTTTT	CASSPLRMGTGELFF
TRBJ2-2	14	TRBD2	TRBV6-1	few	TGTGCCAGCAGCCTCGGGGGGGATTCCGGGGAGCTGTTTTTT	CASSLGGDSGELFF
TRBJ2-3	15	TRBD2	TRBV7-9	few	TGTGCCAGCAGCCTTAGCGGGGGATACACAGATACGCAGTATTTT	CASSLSGGYTDTQYF
TRBJ2-4	12	-	TRBV2	few	TGTGCCAGCCGAGGACAGCAAAACATTCAGTACTTC	CASRGQQNIQYF
TRBJ2-7	13	-	TRBV12-3/TRBV12-4	many	TGTGCCAGCACCCTGTCGGGGCCGAGCGAGCAGTACTTC	CASTLSGPSEQYF
TRBJ1-1	15	TRBD1	TRBV28	-	TGTGCCAGCAGTTTGGGACAGGGTTTTAGGACTGAAGCTTTCTTT	CASSLGQGFRTEAFF
TRBJ2-5	13	-	TRBV12-3/TRBV12-4	-	TGTGCCAGCAGCCCGCCACTCCAAGAGACCCAGTACTTC	CASSPPLQETQYF
TRBJ2-2	13	-	TRBV12-3/TRBV12-4	-	TGTGCCAGCAGTTCCCTCTTGGCCGGGGAGCTGTTTTTT	CASSSLLAGELFF
TRBJ2-1	11	-	TRBV7-6	-	TGTGCCGTCGGGTTAAACAATGAGCAGTTCTTC	CAVGLNNEQFF
TRBJ2-5	11	-	TRBV7-6	-	TGTGCCAGCAGCGGCGCCGAGACCCAGTACTTC	CASSGAETQYF
TRBJ2-2	19	TRBD2	TRBV27	-	TGTGCCAGCAGTGCGACGACTAGCGGGGGGGCTCTTTACACCGGGGAGCTGTTTTTT	CASSATTSGGALYTGELFF
TRBJ2-5	15	TRBD1	TRBV7-6	few	TGTGCCAGCAGCTTAGCAGGGGGCGAGGGTGAGACCCAGTACTTC	CASSLAGGEGETQYF
TRBJ2-3	17	-	TRBV12-3/TRBV12-4	many	TGTGCCAGCAGTGTCACACAGGTTTATGAGAGCACAGATACGCAGTATTTT	CASSVTQVYESTDTQYF
TRBJ2-5	11	-	TRBV5-4	-	TGTGCCAGCAGCTTGAAGGAGACCCAGTACTTC	CASSLKETQYF
TRBJ1-5	15	-	TRBV12-3/TRBV12-4	-	TGTGCCAGCAGTTTAACCGGGGATGGCAATCAGCCCCAGCATTTT	CASSLTGDGNQPQHF
TRBJ2-1	16	TRBD1	TRBV7-3	-	TGTGCCAGCAGCTTAGGCGGGACAGGGGAGGAAAATGAGCAGTTCTTC	CASSLGGTGEENEQFF
TRBJ1-1	15	TRBD1	TRBV5-6	-	TGTGCCAGCAGCCAACCCGGGACAGGCCTTACTGAAGCTTTCTTT	CASSQPGTGLTEAFF
TRBJ1-4	19	-	TRBV28	-	TGTGCCAGCAGTTTGGGGAGGGGCGGGCGGCGAACAACTAATGAAAAACTGTTTTTT	CASSLGRGGRRTTNEKLFF
TRBJ1-1	14	-	TRBV7-2	-	TGTGCCAGCAGCTTAGTCTGGGCGACCACTGAAGCTTTCTTT	CASSLVWATTEAFF